These 18 T cell receptor beta chains were all obtained from the same sample, sequenced in a study of T-cell reconstitution after alpha-beta-depleted transplantation in children. The TCRbeta library was prepared with unique molecular identifiers. Each CDR3 protein is one row after TCRdb ran MiXCR on the PCR reads. The sample contains over 100,000 distinct CDR3 sequences, roughly 7.2% of which appear only once. The input for sequencing was PBMCs, taken before TCRalphabeta/CD19-depleted stem cell transplant. The receptors derive from a boy younger than 10 with acute lymphoblastic leukemia, due to receive a stem cell transplant.

This clonotype was seen repeatedly, ten times or more. The chain carries TRBV5-6 and TRBJ2-1; 11 bases match TRBD2. V was pared by 3 bases and J by 10 bases, with 12 bases of the junction left unmatched. Germline CDR1 and CDR2: SGHDT and YYEEEE. The CDR3 is 16 amino acids. The CDR3 loop is CASSSGTSGGRGEQFF. DNA of the CDR3: TGTGCCAGCAGCTCAGGAACTAGCGGGGGCCGGGGAGAGCAGTTCTTC.

This clonotype was seen a few times. This sequence joins TRBV6-5 and TRBJ2-7, with 7 bases aligning to TRBD1. Unmatched junction bases numbered 8, after V lost 7 bases and J lost 2 bases. The CDR3 contains 14 residues. Germline CDR1 reads MNHEY; CDR2 reads SVGAGI. In DNA form, the CDR3 reads TGTGCCAGCATATGGACAGGAGGCCCCTACGAGCAGTACTTC. Its translation is CASIWTGGPYEQYF.

The rearrangement joins TRBV12-3 or TRBV12-4 to TRBJ1-2; tentative D call: TRBD1 (5 bases). This CDR3 is built from 15 residues. Deletions cut 8 bases from V and 3 bases from J, with 19 bases between. The chain's CDR3 is CASGSRGEEYYGYTF. The DNA of the CDR3 is TGTGCCAGCGGATCCCGGGGGGAGGAATACTATGGCTACACCTTC.

This clonotype came up many times. This chain joins TRBV27 and TRBJ2-7; weak D call: TRBD1 (7 bases). Between the trimmed V and J ends, which lost 6 bases and 4 bases, there was a span of 16 bases. Germline values: CDR1 MNHEY, CDR2 SMNVEV (reference sequence). CDR3 length equals 14 residues. The CDR3 loop reads CASSMQGEEYEQYF. For the CDR3, the DNA is TGTGCCAGCAGCATGCAGGGGGAGGAATACGAGCAGTACTTC.

This clonotype showed up many times. The rearrangement links TRBV4-3 to TRBJ2-7; tentatively, D is TRBD2 (5 bases). The V end lost 1 base, the J end lost 10 bases, and 14 bases lay between the germline ends. The germline gives CDR1 LGHNA, CDR2 YSLEER. The CDR3 extends over 13 amino acids. The CDR3 spells CASSQAFRGLQYF. For the CDR3, the DNA is TGCGCCAGCAGCCAAGCGTTTCGAGGACTTCAGTACTTC.

The chain joins TRBV7-6 to TRBJ1-4, with D possibly matching TRBD1 (6 bases). Germline loops: CDR1 SGHVS, CDR2 FNYEAQ. The CDR3 totals 16 residues. Trimming left V 3 bases short and J 0 bases short, with 11 bases between. CDR3 nucleotides: TGTGCCAGCAGCTTGGGGGCGGGGGCAACTAATGAAAAACTGTTTTTT. It is translated as CASSLGAGATNEKLFF.

V and J are TRBV6-1 and TRBJ1-6, with 7 bases identical to TRBD1. The CDR3 loop spans 14 amino acids. V lost 8 bases to trimming and J lost 8 bases; unmatched junction nucleotides: 9. The V gene's germline CDR1 is MNHNS and CDR2 SASEGT. The CDR3 protein is CASSSRTGDSPLHF. The CDR3, as DNA: TGTGCCAGCTCATCCCGGACAGGCGATTCACCCCTCCACTTT.

This clonotype was picked up a small number of times. The rearrangement links TRBV7-2 to TRBJ2-5; a weak D match, TRBD2 (6 bases). V was pared by 5 bases and J by 4 bases, with 23 bases between. This CDR3 has 17 amino acids. Germline V lookup: CDR1 SGHTA, CDR2 FQGNSA. Here the CDR3 DNA reads TGTGCCAGCAGCCCCTTCCCTTCACGGGGGAGAGGAGAGACCCAGTACTTC. Residues: CASSPFPSRGRGETQYF.

In this sample, this clonotype turned up many times. The J gene is TRBJ2-2, the V gene TRBV27, with D unclear. Trimming removed 2 bases at V and 4 bases at J, with 5 bases between. The CDR3 runs 13 residues. Germline CDR1 is MNHEY and CDR2 is SMNVEV (reference sequence). Here the CDR3 reads CASSLEATGELFF. For the CDR3, the DNA is TGTGCCAGCAGTTTAGAGGCCACCGGGGAGCTGTTTTTT.

The rearrangement links TRBV12-3 or TRBV12-4 to TRBJ1-5, with D possibly TRBD1 on 5 matching bases. Trimming took off 6 bases at V and 7 bases at J, with 19 bases between the two ends. The CDR3 has 15 amino acids. The CDR3, as DNA: TGTGCCAGCAGGACCGGGGCAGGTTATGAACAGCCCCAGCATTTT. Translation gives CASRTGAGYEQPQHF.

The V gene is TRBV6-5, the J gene TRBJ1-3; maybe TRBD1 (6 bases). In germline, CDR1 is MNHEY, CDR2 SVGAGI. The CDR3 contains 15 residues. The V end lost 7 bases, the J end lost 0 bases, and 13 bases lay between the germline ends. As DNA, the CDR3 is TGTGCCAGCACCAAGGGACACCCCTCTGGAAACACCATATATTTT. Amino acids: CASTKGHPSGNTIYF.

This clonotype has a count of ten or more. This chain links TRBV7-2 with TRBJ2-3, with TRBD2 identical over 9 bases. The length of the CDR3 is 17 residues. Trimming at V came to 1 base and at J to 4 bases, leaving 9 bases not matched to a gene. Germline assignment: CDR1 SGHTA and CDR2 FQGNSA. The CDR3 sequence is CASSLVWRGGHPDTQYF. CDR3 DNA sequence: TGTGCCAGCAGCTTAGTATGGCGGGGGGGCCATCCAGATACGCAGTATTTT.

This clonotype came up many times. V gene TRBV28 combines with J gene TRBJ2-7, with 8 bases lining up with TRBD2. CDR1 and CDR2 from the germline V gene are MDHEN and SYDVKM. This CDR3 region has 14 residues. V was clipped by 2 bases and J by 3 bases; unmatched bases: 3. CDR3 sequence reads: CASSLPGGHYEQYF. DNA for the CDR3: TGTGCCAGCAGTTTACCGGGGGGGCACTACGAGCAGTACTTC.

The chain uses TRBV3-1 and TRBJ1-6; no reliable D call. The ends were cut back, 5 bases at V and 14 bases at J, with 13 bases in the middle. The CDR3 contains 12 residues. Germline V gene lookup returns CDR1 LGHDT and CDR2 YNNKEL (reference sequence). The CDR3 reads CASSSRGMALHF. CDR3 in DNA: TGTGCCAGCAGCTCCCGGGGTATGGCCCTCCACTTT.

As regards this clonotype: At one end, the junction sequence differs from germline, possibly due to a read error. DNA of the CDR3: TGCTGTGCTAGGCCCATGGGGTTGGCTAGCGGGGGGGAAGAGACCCAGTACTTC. Its protein is CCARPMGLASGGEETQYF. This sequence joins TRBV20-1 and TRBJ2-5, with 12 positions matching TRBD2. Germline CDR1 reads DFQATT; CDR2 reads SNEGSKA (reference sequence). CDR3 length: 18 amino acids.

At least ten counts were recorded for this clonotype. The chain has TRBV28 and TRBJ1-6; the D is unclear. V was clipped by 6 bases and J by 0 bases, with 6 bases between them. Germline V gene sequence: CDR1 MDHEN, CDR2 SYDVKM. This CDR3 comprises 14 residues. CDR3 nucleotides: TGTGCCAGCAGAGAGAGCTCCTATAATTCACCCCTCCACTTT. Residues: CASRESSYNSPLHF.

This clonotype has ten or more counts. The chain combines TRBV6-2 or TRBV6-3 with TRBJ2-1, with D uncertain. V lost 7 bases, J lost 4 bases, and 11 bases lay in between. The CDR3 length is 13 residues. CDR1 MNHEY and CDR2 SVGEGT come from the germline V gene. The CDR3 sequence: CASTQDLYNEQFF. CDR3 bases: TGTGCCAGCACCCAGGATTTGTACAATGAGCAGTTCTTC.

The V call is TRBV9, the J call TRBJ2-3, with 8 bases lining up with TRBD2. Per germline, CDR1 SGDLS and CDR2 YYNGEE. The CDR3 covers 16 residues. J was trimmed by 1 base and V by 4 bases; bases with no gene match: 8. CDR3 in amino acids: CASSPPGGVRTDTQYF. The CDR3 nucleotides read TGTGCCAGCAGCCCCCCGGGGGGGGTGCGCACAGATACGCAGTATTTT.